These 24 T cell receptor beta chains were sequenced from one sample in a study of blood T cells in healthy people across ages. PCR was performed a second time for about 6 to 12 cycles using a sample-barcoded 5' primer and a J-beta primer mix. TCRdb passed the 5' RACE reads through MiXCR, listing each CDR3 protein once. The sample includes 1.8 million or so distinct CDR3 sequences, about two fifths of them seen just once. Sample: blood. Receptor source: a human donor in good health.

This clonotype was observed a handful of times. The chain recombines TRBV7-2 with TRBJ1-1; D uncertain. CDR3 length equals 15 residues. The germline V gene encodes CDR1 SGHTA and CDR2 FQGNSA. V gave up 3 bases and J gave up 2 bases, with 13 bases separating them. The CDR3 DNA follows: TGTGCCAGCAGCTTGATGCCGAGTGTAAACACTGAAGCTTTCTTT. Its translation is CASSLMPSVNTEAFF.

Only one count was recorded for this clonotype. The chain carries TRBV12-3 or TRBV12-4 and TRBJ1-2; unclear D gene. CDR3 length: 17 residues. Trimming left V 3 bases short and J 8 bases short, with 25 bases between. CDR3 region: CASSFSVETRQRNGYTF. The CDR3 nucleotides read TGTGCCAGCAGTTTCTCGGTCGAGACACGCCAGAGGAACGGCTACACCTTC.

The rearrangement joins TRBV18 to TRBJ1-2; 7 bases line up with TRBD1. The junction had 8 bases not matched to a gene; V was cut back by 0 bases and J by 4 bases. There are 16 residues in the CDR3. Germline V gives CDR1 KGHSH, CDR2 LQKENI. CDR3 sequence reads: CASSPPTSGGAYGYTF. Here the CDR3 DNA reads TGTGCCAGCTCACCACCGACGTCAGGGGGAGCCTATGGCTACACCTTC.

The chain uses TRBV18 and TRBJ1-2; tentatively, D is TRBD1 (6 bases). Germline V gives CDR1 KGHSH, CDR2 LQKENI. The CDR3 contains 15 residues. The V and J ends lost 3 bases and 1 base respectively, with 12 bases between them. CDR3 bases: TGTGCCAGCTCACCCCGGGACATTGATAACTATGGCTACACCTTC. Residues: CASSPRDIDNYGYTF.

The chain links TRBV15 to TRBJ1-1; TRBD1 aligns across 7 bases. Germline V gene lookup returns CDR1 LNHNV and CDR2 YYDKDF (reference sequence). CDR3 size: 18 residues. Trimming took 2 bases from V and 0 from J; bases not matched to a gene: 12. CDR3 protein: CATSRPQGEFPLNTEAFF. In DNA, the CDR3 is TGTGCCACCAGCAGACCCCAGGGGGAGTTCCCTTTGAACACTGAAGCTTTCTTT.

The genes are TRBV20-1 and TRBJ2-5, with D unresolved. The CDR3 consists of 13 residues. The germline V gene encodes CDR1 DFQATT and CDR2 SNEGSKA (reference sequence). Trimming took 3 bases from V and 5 from J, leaving 13 bases between them. CDR3 residues: CSASRTPWETQYF. The CDR3 DNA reads TGCAGTGCTAGTAGAACTCCGTGGGAGACCCAGTACTTC.

The chain joins TRBV28 to TRBJ2-3, with TRBD1 identical over 8 bases. Losses at the gene ends were 9 bases for V and 2 bases for J; bases not matched to a gene: 10. Germline V gene data show CDR1 as MDHEN and CDR2 as SYDVKM. The CDR3 length is 15 residues. The CDR3 sequence: CASRPGTGNTDTQYF. The CDR3 nucleotides read TGTGCCAGTCGCCCCGGGACAGGTAACACAGATACGCAGTATTTT.

This clonotype was found a few times. This rearrangement joins TRBV4-1 to TRBJ1-4; D remains ambiguous. CDR3 size: 14 residues. V gave up 7 bases and J gave up 1 base, with 10 bases separating them. From germline, CDR1 is MGHRA and CDR2 YSYEKL. This CDR3 is CASTSGLTNEKLFF. The CDR3 nucleotides read TGCGCCAGCACCTCGGGGTTAACTAATGAAAAACTGTTTTTT.

This clonotype came up a few times. This chain connects TRBV7-2 to TRBJ2-3, with 8 bases fitting TRBD2. The CDR3 totals 16 residues. CDR1 and CDR2 (germline): SGHTA, FQGNSA. V shed 5 bases and J 1 base; nucleotides not matched to a gene: 8. The CDR3 bases are TGTGCCAGCAGCCTAATACTAGCGGTGGGCACAGATACGCAGTATTTT. It encodes CASSLILAVGTDTQYF.

This chain uses TRBV24-1 with TRBJ2-6, with 11 nucleotides matching TRBD1. V lost 0 bases, J lost 4 bases, and 4 bases stayed unmatched. The CDR3 is 18 amino acids. The V gene's germline CDR1 is KGHDR and CDR2 SFDVKD. The CDR3 nucleotides read TGTGCCACCAGTGATTTGGGGACAGGGGGTTCCGGGGCCAACGTCCTGACTTTC. Residues: CATSDLGTGGSGANVLTF.

The chain uses TRBV9 and TRBJ2-7, with 11 bases lining up with TRBD1. Germline V lookup: CDR1 SGDLS, CDR2 YYNGEE. The CDR3 is 15 amino acids. V was pared by 4 bases and J by 4 bases, with 7 bases of the junction left unmatched. The CDR3 reads CASSSWTGGTYEQYF. In DNA form, the CDR3 reads TGTGCCAGCAGCAGTTGGACAGGGGGCACGTACGAGCAGTACTTC.

The chain recombines TRBV29-1 with TRBJ2-5; 8 bases line up with TRBD1. After removal of 4 bases from V and 5 bases from J, the junction contained 6 bases not matched to a gene. CDR3 length equals 13 residues. Germline V lookup: CDR1 SQVTM, CDR2 ANQGSEA. CDR3 in DNA: TGCAGCGTTGGGAGCCAGGGGGCCGAGACCCAGTACTTC. Encoded protein: CSVGSQGAETQYF.

This clonotype has a handful of counts. The J gene is TRBJ1-6, the V gene TRBV12-3 or TRBV12-4; D gene unclear. This CDR3 is built from 12 residues. V was pared by 6 bases and J by 9 bases, with 9 bases between. CDR3 sequence (DNA): TGTGCCAGCAGATTACAAGGTTCACCCCTCCACTTT. Its translation: CASRLQGSPLHF.

This clonotype was counted between two and nine times. The chain couples TRBV10-3 to TRBJ2-2; maybe TRBD2 (6 bases). From germline, CDR1 is ENHRY and CDR2 SYGVKD. Trimming left V 8 bases short and J 3 bases short, with 13 bases between. This CDR3 has 14 residues. The CDR3 spells CAIGRRIDTGELFF. CDR3 nucleotides: TGTGCCATCGGGAGGAGGATTGACACCGGGGAGCTGTTTTTT.

The chain uses TRBV12-3 or TRBV12-4 and TRBJ2-3; TRBD2 matches 10 bases. V was clipped by 6 bases and J by 2 bases; unmatched bases: 8. There are 16 residues in the CDR3. This CDR3 is CASRTGLADFTDTQYF. For the CDR3, the DNA is TGTGCCAGCAGGACCGGACTAGCGGACTTCACAGATACGCAGTATTTT.

The V call is TRBV18, the J call TRBJ1-2, with TRBD1 identical over 7 bases. With 3 bases clipped from V and 7 bases from J, the junction kept 11 bases outside the gene matches. Germline values: CDR1 KGHSH, CDR2 LQKENI. The length of the CDR3 is 15 residues. The DNA for the CDR3 is TGTGCCAGCTCACCCAAACAGGGGCGAGACTCTGGCTACACCTTC. Translation gives CASSPKQGRDSGYTF.

The chain combines TRBV4-3 with TRBJ2-5, with 7 bases identical to TRBD1. The trim removed 3 bases at V and 0 bases at J, leaving 4 bases unmatched. Germline assignment: CDR1 LGHNA and CDR2 YSLEER. This CDR3 comprises 15 residues. The chain's CDR3 is CASSHRDSHQETQYF. The CDR3 DNA is TGCGCCAGCAGCCATCGGGACAGCCACCAAGAGACCCAGTACTTC.

The genes are TRBV5-4 and TRBJ1-1, with D possibly matching TRBD1 (5 bases). The V gene lost 5 bases and the J gene lost 8 bases, with 13 bases spanning the gap. The germline V gene has CDR1 SGHNT and CDR2 YYREEE (reference sequence). CDR3 length: 12 residues. The CDR3 here is CASRTDSLEAFF. The CDR3 DNA sequence: TGTGCCAGCAGAACCGACAGCCTCGAAGCTTTCTTT.

This clonotype was counted only a few times. The chain recombines TRBV4-3 with TRBJ2-7, with D hard to call. This CDR3 is built from 16 residues. Trimming took off 4 bases at V and 2 bases at J, with 18 bases between the two ends. The germline gives CDR1 LGHNA, CDR2 YSLEER. CDR3 in DNA: TGCGCCAGCAGCCTACTTGGAGCCTCCTACCCCTACGAGCAGTACTTC. It codes for CASSLLGASYPYEQYF.

The V call is TRBV7-9, the J call TRBJ2-1; D possibly matches TRBD1 or TRBD2 (5 bases each). The CDR3 is 15 residues long. The V end lost 5 bases, the J end lost 6 bases, and 17 bases lay between the germline ends. Germline V gene sequence: CDR1 SEHNR, CDR2 FQNEAQ (reference sequence). As DNA, the CDR3 is TGTGCCAGCAGCCATGGGGGTGTGGAAAGCAATGAGCAGTTCTTC. Translated, it gives CASSHGGVESNEQFF.

The rearrangement uses TRBV3-1 and TRBJ1-2, with D perhaps TRBD1 (5 bases). The CDR3 totals 16 residues. V dropped 4 bases and J dropped 8 bases, with 23 bases sitting between them. Germline V gives CDR1 LGHDT, CDR2 YNNKEL (reference sequence). Written as DNA, the CDR3 is TGTGCCAGCAGCCTCGGGGGGATCCCCTCCCTATGGGGCTACACCTTC. Translation gives CASSLGGIPSLWGYTF.

The V call is TRBV7-9, the J call TRBJ2-4; tentatively, D is TRBD2 (6 bases). The CDR3 length is 12 residues. Germline values: CDR1 SEHNR, CDR2 FQNEAQ (reference sequence). The ends were cut back, 5 bases at V and 14 bases at J, with 16 bases in the middle. The CDR3 DNA sequence: TGTGCCAGCAGCAGGGCGGGACTCCTCAAGTACTTC. Amino acid sequence: CASSRAGLLKYF.

The V and J genes are TRBV4-2 and TRBJ2-5; D is unclear. Trimming removed 3 bases from V and 2 bases from J, with 10 bases in between. The germline V gene has CDR1 LGHNA and CDR2 YNFKEQ. The CDR3 has 14 residues. CDR3 protein: CASSHGFNQETQYF. The CDR3 bases are TGTGCCAGCAGCCACGGGTTTAATCAAGAGACCCAGTACTTC.

This clonotype has just a few counts. CDR3 sequence (DNA): TGTGCCAGCAGCTTACGGGCGCACGAGCAGTTCTTC. Protein sequence: CASSLRAHEQFF. The chain is built from TRBV7-9 and TRBJ2-1; D ambiguous. The CDR3 has 12 residues. V was trimmed by 2 bases and J by 10 bases, leaving 9 bases between them. CDR1 and CDR2 (germline): SEHNR, FQNEAQ (reference sequence).